A single sample gave rise to the 19 T cell receptor beta chains below, sequenced in a study of monozygotic twins with inflammatory bowel disease (dated by TCRdb to 2018 to 2020). Receptor libraries were prepared by 5' RACE. Reads for this sample came from an Illumina HiSeq 2500. TCRdb reprocessed the reads, and each CDR3 protein sequence is entered once, without DNA. In this sample's table one finds around 40,000 distinct CDR3 sequences. The ten biggest clones cover 5% to 6% of the sample. The sequenced sample was blood. The receptors here all came from a human donor with ulcerative colitis or Crohn's disease, or a healthy co-twin of an affected twin (not recorded which).

This CDR3 reads CASSLRLAGGTFRPQFF. V and J are TRBV3-1 and TRBJ2-1; TCRdb calls TRBD2, which cannot be checked without DNA. Germline V gene sequence: CDR1 LGHDT, CDR2 YNNKEL (reference sequence). The CDR3 contains 17 residues.

The V gene is TRBV12-3 or TRBV12-4, the J gene TRBJ1-2; with no DNA, the TCRdb D assignment of TRBD1 cannot be verified. This CDR3 contains 14 residues. The CDR3 sequence: CASSLRGQNYGYTF.

The chain joins TRBV7-2 to TRBJ2-1; TCRdb reports TRBD2, a call that lacks DNA to check it against. The CDR3 contains 15 residues. Germline-derived CDR1 and CDR2 are SGHTA and FQGNSA. CDR3 sequence: CASSLARGGYNEQFF.

The chain couples TRBV7-8 to TRBJ1-4; TCRdb's D call, TRBD1, is unchecked because there is no DNA. The CDR3 has 14 amino acids. The germline V gene encodes CDR1 SGHVS and CDR2 FQNEAQ. The CDR3: CASSLSRGAEKLFF.

This chain joins TRBV7-9 and TRBJ2-1; without DNA, the TCRdb call of TRBD1 cannot be checked. This CDR3 has 15 amino acids. The germline V gene has CDR1 SEHNR and CDR2 FQNEAQ (reference sequence). CDR3 loop: CASSSRQGGLNEQFF.

V is TRBV5-1 and J is TRBJ2-2; there is no DNA to check the TCRdb D call of TRBD2. The V gene's germline CDR1 is SGHRS and CDR2 YFSETQ. The CDR3 length is 14 residues. The CDR3 loop reads CASRPAVSVGELFF.

The chain couples TRBV7-2 to TRBJ2-4; TCRdb reports TRBD1, a call that lacks DNA to check it against. The CDR3 sequence is 15 residues long. Germline V gives CDR1 SGHTA, CDR2 FQGNSA. The CDR3: CASSLGRQGGDIQYF.

The J gene is TRBJ2-3, the V gene TRBV6-4; TCRdb's D call of TRBD1 is untestable without DNA. Germline-derived CDR1 and CDR2 are MRHNA and SNTAGT. This CDR3 spans 13 amino acids. CDR3 residues: CASSRDTTDTQYF.

This rearrangement joins TRBV6-1 to TRBJ2-7; no DNA is available, so the TRBD1 call from TCRdb remains unchecked. CDR1 and CDR2 (germline): MNHNS, SASEGT. This CDR3 has 14 residues. The CDR3 here is CASGRDSPNGEQYF.

This chain links TRBV7-2 with TRBJ1-4; lacking DNA, the TRBD1 call made by TCRdb goes unchecked. The CDR3 spans 16 residues. Germline V gene lookup returns CDR1 SGHTA and CDR2 FQGNSA. The chain's CDR3 is CASSRPPGQGAEKLFF.

This rearrangement joins TRBV20-1 to TRBJ1-1. There are 15 residues in the CDR3. Germline values: CDR1 DFQATT, CDR2 SNEGSKA (reference sequence). This CDR3 reads CSATPSLGDHTEAFF.

The chain combines TRBV15 with TRBJ2-3. The CDR3 contains 16 residues. Germline CDR1 and CDR2: LNHNV and YYDKDF (reference sequence). The CDR3 reads CATSSDRARITDTQYF.

The chain joins TRBV28 to TRBJ1-5; TCRdb reports TRBD1, a call that lacks DNA to check it against. Per the germline V gene, CDR1 is MDHEN and CDR2 is SYDVKM. The CDR3 has 16 residues. The CDR3 protein is CASRFASTGILRPQHF.

V is TRBV20-1 and J is TRBJ2-7; TCRdb returns TRBD1, unconfirmable since there is no DNA. The CDR3 extends over 12 amino acids. The germline V gene has CDR1 DFQATT and CDR2 SNEGSKA (reference sequence). The CDR3 here is CSAGQGLSEQYF.

This chain joins TRBV28 and TRBJ2-3; TCRdb's D call, TRBD1, is unchecked because there is no DNA. This CDR3 has 11 amino acids. Germline-derived CDR1 and CDR2 are MDHEN and SYDVKM. Here the CDR3 reads CASSTLTGPDF.

This chain uses TRBV30 with TRBJ2-2; with no DNA, the TCRdb D assignment of TRBD1 cannot be verified. The CDR3 has 13 residues. Germline-derived CDR1 and CDR2 are GTSNPN and SVGIG (reference sequence). The CDR3: CAWSVDSTGELFF.

The chain employs TRBV20-1 and TRBJ1-2; TCRdb returns TRBD1, unconfirmable since there is no DNA. The V gene's germline CDR1 is DFQATT and CDR2 SNEGSKA (reference sequence). CDR3 length: 13 amino acids. CDR3 in amino acids: CSAIEGQVSGYTF.

The chain uses TRBV5-6 and TRBJ1-1; TCRdb returns TRBD1, unconfirmable since there is no DNA. Per germline, CDR1 SGHDT and CDR2 YYEEEE. The CDR3 loop spans 15 amino acids. The CDR3: CASSFSGTGGAGAFF.

The chain uses TRBV7-2 and TRBJ2-2; the TRBD1 assignment by TCRdb is unverifiable without DNA. The germline V gene has CDR1 SGHTA and CDR2 FQGNSA. The CDR3 length is 15 residues. The CDR3 spells CASTKNRGQTGELFF.